This T cell receptor (beta chain) was captured in a study of T-cell memory formation after mild COVID-19. The table lists this clonotype with many counts. The target antigen is unknown. Researchers used 5'RACE with constant-segment primers to make TCR alpha and TCR beta cDNA libraries that carry sample barcodes and UMIs. MiXCR was run by TCRdb on the 5' RACE reads, yielding one entry per CDR3 protein. The sample yields about 180,000 distinct CDR3 sequences, approximately 17% seen once. Whole-study results and caveats: Clones that contracted clustered mainly in CM and EM if CD4+ and in EMRA if CD8+. The authors left the SARS-CoV-2 specificity of second-wave clones peaking on day 37 unconfirmed. CD4/CD8 balance characterized clones contracting day 15 to 85, and CD4+ skew characterized later expanders.

The CDR3 is made up of 14 amino acids. Between the trimmed V and J ends, which lost 9 bases and 4 bases, there was a span of 18 bases. From germline, CDR1 is MDHEN and CDR2 SYDVKM. V gene TRBV28 combines with J gene TRBJ1-2; D is ambiguous. Sequencing was done on a sample of PBMCs or a T cell subset sorted from them (not recorded which). The sequence was obtained from a man aged 18 to 30 who had mild COVID-19 (a few samples of this study predate the infection). Cell type and time point are not known. DNA for the CDR3: TGTGCCAGTGAGCCCCAGGCCATTCCCTATGGCTACACCTTC. It codes for CASEPQAIPYGYTF.